Presented here are 12 T cell receptor beta chains from one specimen sequenced in a study of response to subunit inactivated influenza vaccine. In TCRdb, the RT-PCR reads were re-called with MiXCR into one record per CDR3 protein. This table has under 800,000 distinct CDR3 sequences, roughly 13% appearing once. The material sequenced was PBMCs from blood, taken roughly 2 weeks before vaccination. These receptors were collected from a man aged 50-59 years who received an inactivated influenza vaccine.

This clonotype turned up a few times. The rearrangement uses TRBV7-9 and TRBJ2-2, with 9 nucleotides matching TRBD2. This CDR3 has 17 residues. With 3 bases clipped from V and 1 base from J, the junction kept 6 bases outside the gene matches. Looked up from germline, CDR1 is SEHNR and CDR2 is FQNEAQ (reference sequence). CDR3 in DNA: TGTGCCAGCAGCTTTGCTAGCGGGATTTTGAACACCGGGGAGCTGTTTTTT. Translating gives CASSFASGILNTGELFF.

This clonotype was counted between two and nine times. The gene calls are TRBV7-2 and TRBJ2-7, with 14 bases matching TRBD2. The CDR3 is 16 residues long. Germline V gene lookup returns CDR1 SGHTA and CDR2 FQGNSA. Trimming cost V 5 bases and J 6 bases; bases outside gene matches: 9. CDR3 loop: CASSTRTSGGYPEQYF. CDR3 in DNA: TGTGCCAGCAGCACCCGGACTAGCGGGGGGTATCCCGAGCAGTACTTC.

The chain has TRBV7-2 and TRBJ1-5, with D hard to call. Germline assignment: CDR1 SGHTA and CDR2 FQGNSA. Trimming removed 3 bases from V and 10 bases from J, with 10 bases in between. The CDR3 runs 12 residues. The CDR3 nucleotides read TGTGCCAGCAGCTTCGCAGGAGGACCCCAGCATTTT. Translating gives CASSFAGGPQHF.

The chain joins TRBV7-6 to TRBJ2-7; D remains ambiguous. V lost 5 bases, J lost 6 bases, and 11 bases lay in between. Germline V gene data show CDR1 as SGHVS and CDR2 as FNYEAQ. This CDR3 region has 12 residues. CDR3 sequence reads: CASSHHKGEQYF. As DNA, the CDR3 is TGTGCCAGCAGCCACCACAAGGGCGAGCAGTACTTC.

This clonotype occurred many times. The chain uses TRBV6-2 or TRBV6-3 and TRBJ2-2; D unresolved. From germline, CDR1 is MNHEY and CDR2 SVGEGT. Trimming pared 6 bases from V and 5 bases from J, leaving 7 bases between. This CDR3 comprises 12 residues. CDR3 bases: TGTGCCAGCAGGTTGGGAACCGGGGAGCTGTTTTTT. This translates into CASRLGTGELFF.

The V call is TRBV11-2, the J call TRBJ2-7; 11 bases match TRBD2. The CDR3 sequence is 18 residues long. Germline values: CDR1 SGHAT, CDR2 FQNNGV. J lost 3 bases, V lost 1 base, and 11 bases had no gene match. The CDR3 bases are TGTGCCAGCAGCTTAGTTCCTAGCGGGAGGAGATTCGACTACGAGCAGTACTTC. Translated, it gives CASSLVPSGRRFDYEQYF.

This clonotype was seen repeatedly, ten times or more. This sequence joins TRBV2 and TRBJ2-1, with 7 bases aligning to TRBD2. Germline assignment: CDR1 SNHLY and CDR2 FYNNEI. J gave up 0 bases and V 3 bases, and 8 bases lay outside the gene matches. This CDR3 has 17 amino acids. The CDR3: CASSEVLGGSSYNEQFF. The CDR3 DNA is TGTGCCAGCAGTGAGGTTCTGGGCGGGAGCTCCTACAATGAGCAGTTCTTC. Filled out from reference TRBV2 and TRBJ2-1, the complete variable domain reads EPEVTQTPSHQVTQMGQEVILRCVPISNHLYFYWYRQILGQKVEFLVSFYNNEISEKSEIFDDQFSVERPDGSNFTLKIRSTKLEDSAMYFCASSEVLGGSSYNEQFFGPGTRLTVL.

The chain uses TRBV29-1 and TRBJ2-3; no definite D call. Trimming left V 4 bases short and J 2 bases short, with 13 bases between. The CDR3 covers 14 residues. Germline values: CDR1 SQVTM, CDR2 ANQGSEA. CDR3 protein: CSVVGPTTTDTQYF. The CDR3 coding sequence is TGCAGCGTTGTTGGGCCAACAACCACAGATACGCAGTATTTT.

This clonotype showed up many times. The chain uses TRBV29-1 and TRBJ2-7, with D maybe TRBD2 (7 bases). CDR1 SQVTM and CDR2 ANQGSEA come from the germline V gene. V gave up 1 base and J gave up 3 bases, with 13 bases separating them. This CDR3 has 14 amino acids. The CDR3 region is CSVEVQGGNYEQYF. The CDR3 DNA is TGCAGCGTTGAAGTACAGGGAGGGAACTACGAGCAGTACTTC.

This clonotype was detected ten times or more. J is TRBJ1-5 and V is TRBV19; no reliable D call. Trimming removed 7 bases from V and 2 bases from J, with 6 bases in between. The CDR3 has 12 amino acids. Germline V gives CDR1 LNHDA, CDR2 SQIVND (reference sequence). CDR3 in DNA: TGTGCCAGTACGAGGGGCAATCAGCCCCAGCATTTT. Amino acid sequence: CASTRGNQPQHF.

This clonotype was picked up a small number of times. The chain carries TRBV7-9 and TRBJ1-3, with 7 bases identical to TRBD1. The CDR3 loop spans 17 amino acids. CDR1 is SEHNR, CDR2 FQNEAQ, per germline (reference sequence). The V segment lost 5 bases and the J segment 4 bases; nucleotides outside the gene matches: 14. The CDR3 region has the DNA TGTGCCAGCAGCCCAGAACGGGCGACAGGGCGGGGAAACACCATATATTTT. Translated, it gives CASSPERATGRGNTIYF. Full variable domain (remainder filled in from reference TRBV7-9 and TRBJ1-3): DTGVSQNPRHKITKRGQNVTFRCDPISEHNRLYWYRQTLGQGPEFLTYFQNEAQLEKSRLLSDRFSAERPKGSFSTLEIQRTEQGDSAMYLCASSPERATGRGNTIYFGEGSWLTVV.

This clonotype was observed a few times. The chain combines TRBV25-1 with TRBJ2-7; D gene uncertain. There are 12 residues in the CDR3. The germline V gene has CDR1 MGHDK and CDR2 SYGVNS. Trimming removed 2 bases at V and 4 bases at J, with 6 bases between. The CDR3 nucleotides are TGTGCCAGCAGTGAAGCCAGTTACGAGCAGTACTTC. Its translation: CASSEASYEQYF.